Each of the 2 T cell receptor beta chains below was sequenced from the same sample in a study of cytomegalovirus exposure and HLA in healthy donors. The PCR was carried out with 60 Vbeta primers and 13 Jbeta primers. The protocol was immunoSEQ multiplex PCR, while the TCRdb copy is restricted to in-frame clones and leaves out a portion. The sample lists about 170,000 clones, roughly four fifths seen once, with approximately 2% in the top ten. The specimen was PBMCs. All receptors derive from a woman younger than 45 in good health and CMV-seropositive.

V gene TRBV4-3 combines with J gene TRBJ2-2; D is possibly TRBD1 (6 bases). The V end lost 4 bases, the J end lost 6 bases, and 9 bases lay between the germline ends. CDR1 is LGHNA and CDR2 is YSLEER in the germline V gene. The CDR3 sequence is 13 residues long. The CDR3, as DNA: TGCGCCAGCAGCCGGAAGGGGGCCGGGGAGCTGTTTTTT. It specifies CASSRKGAGELFF.

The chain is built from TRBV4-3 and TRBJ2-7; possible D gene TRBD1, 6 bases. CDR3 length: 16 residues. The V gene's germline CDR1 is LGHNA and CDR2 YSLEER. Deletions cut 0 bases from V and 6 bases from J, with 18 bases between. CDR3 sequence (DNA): TGCGCCAGCAGCCAAGAGGCAGGGGTTTACCCCTCCGAGCAGTACTTC. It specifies CASSQEAGVYPSEQYF.